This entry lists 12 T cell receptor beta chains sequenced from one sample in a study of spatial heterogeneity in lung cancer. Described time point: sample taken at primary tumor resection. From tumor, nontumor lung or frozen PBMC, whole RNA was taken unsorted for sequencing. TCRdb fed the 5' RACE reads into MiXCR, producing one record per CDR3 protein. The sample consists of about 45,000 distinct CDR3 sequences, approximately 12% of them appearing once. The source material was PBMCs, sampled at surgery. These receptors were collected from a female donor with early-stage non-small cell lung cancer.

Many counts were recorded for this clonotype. This CDR3 is CASSRSRGDIQYF. The CDR3 coding sequence is TGTGCCAGCAGCCGGTCGCGGGGCGACATTCAGTACTTC. The gene calls are TRBV7-8 and TRBJ2-4; perhaps TRBD2 as D (6 bases). The CDR3 contains 13 residues. V shed 5 bases and J shed 8 bases, with 13 bases lying between them. The germline gives CDR1 SGHVS, CDR2 FQNEAQ.

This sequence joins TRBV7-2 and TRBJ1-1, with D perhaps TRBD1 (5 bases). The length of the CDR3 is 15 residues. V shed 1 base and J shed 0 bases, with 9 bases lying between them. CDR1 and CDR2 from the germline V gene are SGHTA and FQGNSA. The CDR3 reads CASSLVWGMNTEAFF. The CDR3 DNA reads TGTGCCAGCAGCTTAGTCTGGGGGATGAACACTGAAGCTTTCTTT.

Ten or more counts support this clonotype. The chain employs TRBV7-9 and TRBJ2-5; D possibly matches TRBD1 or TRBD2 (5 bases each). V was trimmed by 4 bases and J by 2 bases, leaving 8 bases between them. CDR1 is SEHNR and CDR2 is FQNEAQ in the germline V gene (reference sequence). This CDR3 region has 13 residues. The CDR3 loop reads CASSWDPQETQYF. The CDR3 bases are TGTGCCAGCAGCTGGGACCCACAAGAGACCCAGTACTTC.

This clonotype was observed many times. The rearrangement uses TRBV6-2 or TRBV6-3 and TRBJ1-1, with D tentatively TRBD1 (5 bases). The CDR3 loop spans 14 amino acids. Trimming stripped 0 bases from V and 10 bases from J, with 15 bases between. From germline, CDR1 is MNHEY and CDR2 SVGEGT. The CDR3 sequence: CASSYSMAGVVAFF. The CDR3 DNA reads TGTGCCAGCAGTTACTCGATGGCGGGGGTCGTAGCTTTCTTT.

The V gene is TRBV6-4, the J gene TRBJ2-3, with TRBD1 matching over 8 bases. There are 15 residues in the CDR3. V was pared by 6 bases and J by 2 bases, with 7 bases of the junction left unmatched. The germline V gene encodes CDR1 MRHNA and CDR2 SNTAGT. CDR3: CASSRQGTLTDTQYF. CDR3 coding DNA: TGTGCCAGCAGCCGACAGGGGACCCTCACAGATACGCAGTATTTT.

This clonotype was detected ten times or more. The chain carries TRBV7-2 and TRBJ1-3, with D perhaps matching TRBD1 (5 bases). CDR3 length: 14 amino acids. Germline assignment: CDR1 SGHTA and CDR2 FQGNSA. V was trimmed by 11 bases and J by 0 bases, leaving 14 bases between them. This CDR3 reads CASTGTVSGNTIYF. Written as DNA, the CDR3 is TGTGCCTCTACCGGGACTGTCTCTGGAAACACCATATATTTT. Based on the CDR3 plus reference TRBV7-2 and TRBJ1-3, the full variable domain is GAGVSQSPSNKVTEKGKDVELRCDPISGHTALYWYRQSLGQGLEFLIYFQGNSAPDKSGLPSDRFSAERTGGSVSTLTIQRTQQEDSAVYLCASTGTVSGNTIYFGEGSWLTVV.

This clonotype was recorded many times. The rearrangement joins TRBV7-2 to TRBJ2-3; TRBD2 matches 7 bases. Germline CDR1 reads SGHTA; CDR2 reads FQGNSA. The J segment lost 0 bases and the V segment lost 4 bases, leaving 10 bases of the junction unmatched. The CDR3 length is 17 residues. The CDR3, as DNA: TGTGCCAGCAGCTCTCTGTCGGGGGGTGGCAGCACAGATACGCAGTATTTT. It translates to CASSSLSGGGSTDTQYF.

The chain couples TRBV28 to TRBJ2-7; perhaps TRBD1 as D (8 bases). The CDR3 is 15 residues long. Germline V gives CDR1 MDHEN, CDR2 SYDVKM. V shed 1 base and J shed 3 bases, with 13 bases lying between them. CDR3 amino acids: CASSLYRGGFYEQYF. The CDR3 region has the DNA TGTGCCAGCAGTTTATACAGGGGGGGGTTCTACGAGCAGTACTTC.

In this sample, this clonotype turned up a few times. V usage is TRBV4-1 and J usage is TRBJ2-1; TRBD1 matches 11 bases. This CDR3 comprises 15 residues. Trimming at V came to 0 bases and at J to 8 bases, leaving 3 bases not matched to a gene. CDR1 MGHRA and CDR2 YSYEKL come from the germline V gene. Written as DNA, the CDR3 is TGCGCCAGCAGCCAAGACGGGACAGGGGGGTATGAGCAGTTCTTC. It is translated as CASSQDGTGGYEQFF.

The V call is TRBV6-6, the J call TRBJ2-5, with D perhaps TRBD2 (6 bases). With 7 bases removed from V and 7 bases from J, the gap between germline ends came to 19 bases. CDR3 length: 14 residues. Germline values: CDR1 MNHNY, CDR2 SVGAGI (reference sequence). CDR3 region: CASTPTARGGTQYF. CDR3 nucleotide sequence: TGTGCCAGCACCCCCACAGCCCGGGGAGGGACCCAGTACTTC.

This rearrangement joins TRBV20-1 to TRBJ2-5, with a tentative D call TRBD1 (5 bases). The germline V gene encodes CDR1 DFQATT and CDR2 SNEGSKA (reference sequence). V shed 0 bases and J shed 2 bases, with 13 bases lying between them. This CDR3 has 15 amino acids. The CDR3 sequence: CSAREGQRPQETQYF. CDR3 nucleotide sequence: TGCAGTGCTAGAGAGGGGCAACGGCCACAAGAGACCCAGTACTTC.

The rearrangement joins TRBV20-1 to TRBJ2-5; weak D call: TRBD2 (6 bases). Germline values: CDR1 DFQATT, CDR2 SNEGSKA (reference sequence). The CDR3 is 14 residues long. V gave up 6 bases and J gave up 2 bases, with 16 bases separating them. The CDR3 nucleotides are TGCAGTGCAAACGCCGGGACTGGACAAGAGACCCAGTACTTC. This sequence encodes CSANAGTGQETQYF.